These T cell receptor beta chains were read from a single sample in a study of shared clonotypes between healthy human individuals. Sequencing was performed with immunoSEQ multiplex PCR; in TCRdb, only in-frame clones are kept and a portion is missing. The data hold 2 million to 2.5 million clones, with under 97% observed a single time. The sample was naive CD4+ T cells sorted from blood. The receptors originated from a man between 18 and 29 years old in good health. Both conserved end residues are part of each CDR3. D genes are given only for firm matches. The listing skips clone size in some rows; elsewhere it reads once, few, many or a size class.

>NA|few|14|TRBJ1-2|TRBV4-1
CASSHPGGPYGYTF
TGCGCCAGCAGCCACCCCGGGGGCCCATATGGCTACACCTTC
>NA|NA|15|TRBJ1-4|TRBV5-1
CASSLSSGGGEKLFF
TGCGCCAGCAGCCTAAGTTCCGGGGGCGGTGAAAAACTGTTTTTT
>TRBD1|NA|14|TRBJ1-2|TRBV28
CASSGPGGGYGYTF
TGTGCCAGCAGTGGACCAGGGGGCGGTTATGGCTACACCTTC
>NA|once|13|TRBJ2-3|TRBV5-6
CASGGGVTDTQYF
TGTGCCAGCGGGGGCGGTGTTACAGATACGCAGTATTTT
>NA|NA|13|TRBJ1-4|TRBV19
CASSTSFNEKLFF
TGTGCCAGTAGTACCAGTTTTAATGAAAAACTGTTTTTT
>TRBD1|NA|14|TRBJ2-7|TRBV18
CATLNSGGAYEQYF
TGTGCCACCCTCAATTCAGGGGGCGCGTACGAGCAGTACTTC
>TRBD1|NA|14|TRBJ1-1|TRBV10-2
CASSAYRGPTEAFF
TGCGCCAGCAGTGCTTACAGGGGGCCCACTGAAGCTTTCTTT
>TRBD2|once|15|TRBJ2-7|TRBV27
CATSWGLAGAYEQYF
TGTGCCACCTCTTGGGGACTAGCGGGGGCCTACGAGCAGTACTTC
>NA|NA|14|TRBJ1-5|TRBV6-1
CASSDGYSNQPQHF
TGTGCCAGCAGTGACGGTTATAGCAATCAGCCCCAGCATTTT
>TRBD2|NA|15|TRBJ2-2|TRBV6-5
CASRLLAGGPGELFF
TGTGCCAGCAGATTACTAGCGGGAGGGCCCGGGGAGCTGTTTTTT
>NA|NA|12|TRBJ1-1|TRBV30
CACRQPNTEAFF
TGTGCCTGTCGACAGCCGAACACTGAAGCTTTCTTT
>NA|NA|16|TRBJ1-4|TRBV6-1
CASSGKDSTTNEKLFF
TGTGCCAGCAGTGGAAAGGACAGCACAACTAATGAAAAACTGTTTTTT
>NA|NA|15|TRBJ2-7|TRBV13
CASSLRGQASYEQYF
TGTGCCAGCAGCTTGCGCGGGCAGGCAAGCTACGAGCAGTACTTC
>NA|NA|14|TRBJ2-7|TRBV7-2
CASSPGLTIYEQYF
TGTGCCAGCAGCCCCGGGCTAACCATCTACGAGCAGTACTTC
>NA|once|14|TRBJ2-7|TRBV7-2
CASSFSAGAYEQYF
TGTGCCAGCAGCTTTTCTGCAGGAGCCTACGAGCAGTACTTC
>NA|NA|14|TRBJ2-5|TRBV5-1
CASSSGQGQETQYF
TGCGCCAGCAGCTCTGGGCAGGGGCAAGAGACCCAGTACTTC
>TRBD1|NA|15|TRBJ1-4|TRBV6-6
CASSGRQGDNEKLFF
TGTGCCAGCAGTGGAAGACAGGGGGATAATGAAAAACTGTTTTTT
>TRBD2|NA|17|TRBJ2-7|TRBV5-1
CASSWGTSGSFTDEQYF
TGCGCCAGCAGCTGGGGGACTAGCGGGAGTTTCACCGACGAGCAGTACTTC
>NA|NA|15|TRBJ1-1|TRBV27
CASSLFTGLSTEAFF
TGTGCCAGCAGTTTATTTACAGGGTTGAGCACTGAAGCTTTCTTT
>NA|NA|15|TRBJ1-2|TRBV9
CASSVETGTQSGYTF
TGTGCCAGCAGCGTCGAGACCGGGACTCAAAGTGGCTACACCTTC
>TRBD1|NA|16|TRBJ1-4|TRBV7-9
CASSRQGGATNEKLFF
TGTGCCAGCAGCAGACAGGGAGGAGCAACTAATGAAAAACTGTTTTTT
>NA|NA|14|TRBJ1-1|TRBV5-1
CASSLALTNTEAFF
TGCGCCAGCAGCTTGGCTCTGACGAACACTGAAGCTTTCTTT
>NA|once|16|TRBJ1-6|TRBV19
CASSPWGSLDNSPLHF
TGTGCCAGTAGTCCCTGGGGTTCGTTGGATAATTCACCCCTCCACTTT
>NA|NA|16|TRBJ1-1|TRBV12-5
CASGLVRGGAWTEAFF
TGTGCTAGTGGTTTGGTACGTGGGGGGGCTTGGACTGAAGCTTTCTTT
>NA|NA|15|TRBJ2-3|TRBV6-5
CASSYGWVSTDTQYF
TGTGCCAGCAGTTACGGGTGGGTTAGCACAGATACGCAGTATTTT